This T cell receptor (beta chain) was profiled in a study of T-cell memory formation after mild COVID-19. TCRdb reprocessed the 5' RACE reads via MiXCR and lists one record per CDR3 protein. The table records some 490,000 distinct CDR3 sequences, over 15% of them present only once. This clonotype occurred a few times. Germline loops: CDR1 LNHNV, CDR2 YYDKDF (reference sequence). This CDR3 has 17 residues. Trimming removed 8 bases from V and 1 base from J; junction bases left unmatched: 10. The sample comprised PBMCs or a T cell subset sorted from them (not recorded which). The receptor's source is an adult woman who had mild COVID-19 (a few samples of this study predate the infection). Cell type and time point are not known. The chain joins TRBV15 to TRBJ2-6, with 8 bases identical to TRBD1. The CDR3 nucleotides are TGTGCCACCTCCCCGGGACAGGCTTTTTCTGGGGCCAACGTCCTGACTTTC. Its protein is CATSPGQAFSGANVLTF.